The entry that follows covers one T cell receptor beta chain sequence. Clones were read by immunoSEQ multiplex PCR, and TCRdb kept only the in-frame ones, dropping some. The sample includes around 80,000 clones, about 96% of them seen just once. This sample is drawn from a study of technical replicates of blood from several donors. Germline lookup yields CDR1 SGHTA and CDR2 FQGTGA. V lost 2 bases to trimming and J lost 2 bases; unmatched junction nucleotides: 13. The CDR3 spans 20 residues. The chain joins TRBV7-3 to TRBJ2-2; TRBD2 agrees at 11 bases. The clonotype comes from a human donor in good health. Sequenced sample: T cells isolated from PBMCs. The CDR3 region has the DNA TGTGCCAGCAGCTTACCCTCCCCCTTTACTAGCGGGAGTAACACCGGGGAGCTGTTTTTT. Translating it yields CASSLPSPFTSGSNTGELFF.